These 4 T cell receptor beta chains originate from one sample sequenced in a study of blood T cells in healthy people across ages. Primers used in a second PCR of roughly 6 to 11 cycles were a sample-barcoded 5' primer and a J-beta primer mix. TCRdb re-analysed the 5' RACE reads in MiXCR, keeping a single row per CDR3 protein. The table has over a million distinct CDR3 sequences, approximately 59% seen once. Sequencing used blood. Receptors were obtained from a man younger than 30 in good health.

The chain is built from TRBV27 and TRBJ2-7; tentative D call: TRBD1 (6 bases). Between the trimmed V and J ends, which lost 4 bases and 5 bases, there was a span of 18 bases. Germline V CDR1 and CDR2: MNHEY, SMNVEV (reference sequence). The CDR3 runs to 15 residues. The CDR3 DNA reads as TGTGCCAGCAGTTCGTACAGGGTTATTGTTGACGAGCAGTACTTC. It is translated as CASSSYRVIVDEQYF.

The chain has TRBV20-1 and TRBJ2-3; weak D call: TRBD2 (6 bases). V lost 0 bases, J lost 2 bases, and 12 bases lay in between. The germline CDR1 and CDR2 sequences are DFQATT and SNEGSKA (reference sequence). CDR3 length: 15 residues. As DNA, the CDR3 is TGCAGTGCTAGAGATGGGGGACTCCTCACAGATACGCAGTATTTT. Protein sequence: CSARDGGLLTDTQYF.

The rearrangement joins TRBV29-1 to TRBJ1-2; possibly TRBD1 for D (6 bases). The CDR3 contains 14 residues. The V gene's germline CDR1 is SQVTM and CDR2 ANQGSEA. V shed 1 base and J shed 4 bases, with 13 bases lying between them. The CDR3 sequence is CSVEGGAPGYGYTF. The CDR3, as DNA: TGCAGCGTTGAAGGGGGGGCGCCCGGCTATGGCTACACCTTC.

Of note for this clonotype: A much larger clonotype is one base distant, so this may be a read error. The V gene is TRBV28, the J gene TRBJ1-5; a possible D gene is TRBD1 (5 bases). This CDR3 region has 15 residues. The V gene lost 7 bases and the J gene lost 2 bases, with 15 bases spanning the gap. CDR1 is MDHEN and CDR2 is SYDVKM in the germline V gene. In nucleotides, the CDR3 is TGTGCCAGCAAGCCCAGGGTGGTAGGCAATCAGCCCCAGCATTTT. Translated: CASKPRVVGNQPQHF.